Shown below are 22 T cell receptor beta chains from a single sample sequenced in a study of glioma-infiltrating T cells after dendritic cell vaccination. Clones were sequenced by immunoSEQ multiplex PCR, and TCRdb holds only the in-frame ones, with some missing. The table lists 95,000 or so clones, more than 75% of them singletons. The sample was blood, taken before dendritic cell vaccination. These receptor sequences come from a human donor with glioblastoma.

The rearrangement joins TRBV10-3 to TRBJ2-1, with 12 bases identical to TRBD2. The CDR3 totals 16 residues. Germline V lookup: CDR1 ENHRY, CDR2 SYGVKD. V lost 4 bases, J lost 5 bases, and 6 bases stayed unmatched. For the CDR3, the DNA is TGTGCCATCAGTGCCTCACTAGCGGGGGGTAACAATGAGCAGTTCTTC. The encoded protein is CAISASLAGGNNEQFF.

This clone has a single count. This chain joins TRBV25-1 and TRBJ2-1, with a possible D match to TRBD1 (6 bases). The CDR3 contains 15 residues. Trimming removed 8 bases from V and 4 bases from J, with 18 bases in between. From germline, CDR1 is MGHDK and CDR2 SYGVNS. In nucleotides, the CDR3 is TGTGCCAGCCATTTTGGGATGGGGGCGTACAATGAGCAGTTCTTC. It encodes CASHFGMGAYNEQFF.

The V call is TRBV6-1, the J call TRBJ2-3, with a weak D call TRBD2 (6 bases). The CDR3 is 14 residues long. V was shortened by 5 bases and J by 1 base, with 10 bases between the two germline ends. CDR1 and CDR2 (germline): MNHNS, SASEGT. The CDR3 is CASSRLDGTDTQYF. The CDR3 region has the DNA TGTGCCAGCAGTCGACTAGACGGCACAGATACGCAGTATTTT.

Only a few counts were recorded for this clone. This chain joins TRBV7-9 and TRBJ1-5, with D unclear. V was cut by 6 bases and J by 7 bases, with 13 bases left in between. Germline CDR1 and CDR2: SEHNR and FQNEAQ (reference sequence). This CDR3 spans 13 amino acids. CDR3 in amino acids: CASSPRRGQPQHF. The CDR3, as DNA: TGTGCCAGCAGTCCTCGAAGAGGGCAGCCCCAGCATTTT.

The gene calls are TRBV5-1 and TRBJ1-2; 12 positions match TRBD1. CDR1 and CDR2 from the germline V gene are SGHRS and YFSETQ. V gave up 4 bases and J gave up 4 bases; unmatched junction bases: 14. The CDR3 totals 18 residues. The CDR3 DNA reads TGCGCCAGCAGCCCGTCCGGGACAGGGGGCCAGCTTACCTATGGCTACACCTTC. It yields the protein CASSPSGTGGQLTYGYTF.

The chain couples TRBV7-2 to TRBJ1-1, with D maybe TRBD1 (5 bases). With 2 bases removed from V and 2 bases from J, the gap between germline ends came to 12 bases. The CDR3 is 15 amino acids. Germline CDR1 and CDR2: SGHTA and FQGNSA. This chain's CDR3 is CASSLSNQGNTEAFF. In nucleotides, the CDR3 is TGTGCCAGCAGCTTAAGTAACCAGGGTAACACTGAAGCTTTCTTT.

The CDR3 here is CASSVEGAGTEAFF. CDR3 sequence (DNA): TGTGCCAGCAGCGTAGAAGGGGCGGGGACTGAAGCTTTCTTT. This chain uses TRBV9 with TRBJ1-1, with D possibly being TRBD1 (5 bases). Germline V gene sequence: CDR1 SGDLS, CDR2 YYNGEE. There are 14 residues in the CDR3. V lost 0 bases and J lost 5, with 11 bases in between.

The rearrangement joins TRBV19 to TRBJ1-2, with D possibly being TRBD1 (6 bases). The CDR3 has 15 amino acids. V lost 3 bases, J lost 8 bases, and 19 bases lay in between. CDR1 is LNHDA, CDR2 SQIVND, per germline (reference sequence). CDR3 nucleotides: TGTGCCAGTAGTATCATAGGGGGACGGCCTCGGGGCTACACCTTC. Protein: CASSIIGGRPRGYTF.

The rearrangement joins TRBV19 to TRBJ2-1; D unresolved. V shed 5 bases and J shed 7 bases, with 18 bases lying between them. CDR1 LNHDA and CDR2 SQIVND come from the germline V gene (reference sequence). CDR3 length equals 15 residues. CDR3 residues: CASSPRSLGRNEQFF. The CDR3 coding sequence is TGTGCCAGTAGTCCGCGGTCATTGGGTCGAAATGAGCAGTTCTTC.

This clone was counted between two and nine times. The chain has TRBV2 and TRBJ1-1; D is possibly TRBD1 (6 bases). This CDR3 is built from 14 residues. Germline V gene sequence: CDR1 SNHLY, CDR2 FYNNEI. V was trimmed by 10 bases and J by 7 bases, leaving 22 bases between them. The chain's CDR3 is CANLVEQGTGEAFF. CDR3 coding DNA: TGTGCCAACCTAGTTGAACAGGGAACAGGTGAAGCTTTCTTT.

The chain combines TRBV5-4 with TRBJ2-3; 8 positions match TRBD2. This CDR3 comprises 18 residues. The germline CDR1 and CDR2 sequences are SGHNT and YYREEE (reference sequence). J lost 2 bases, V lost 0 bases, and 11 bases had no gene match. The CDR3: CASSLGSAGGVSTDTQYF. CDR3 nucleotides: TGTGCCAGCAGCTTGGGGTCCGCGGGAGGCGTATCCACAGATACGCAGTATTTT.

This clone came up a few times. The J gene is TRBJ2-2, the V gene TRBV4-2; TRBD1 matches 9 bases. Trimming took 3 bases from V and 4 from J; bases not matched to a gene: 6. Germline V gene lookup returns CDR1 LGHNA and CDR2 YNFKEQ. The CDR3 is 16 amino acids. The CDR3 coding sequence is TGTGCCAGCAGCCACCCCGGGACAGGGCCCACCGGGGAGCTGTTTTTT. The encoded protein is CASSHPGTGPTGELFF.

This chain joins TRBV7-9 and TRBJ2-5, with 8 bases fitting TRBD1. This CDR3 spans 15 amino acids. The V gene end was trimmed by 3 bases and the J gene end by 1 base; junction bases not matched to a gene: 4. Germline V gene sequence: CDR1 SEHNR, CDR2 FQNEAQ (reference sequence). DNA for the CDR3: TGTGCCAGCAGCTTCGTCGGACAGGGCCAAGAGACCCAGTACTTC. It translates to CASSFVGQGQETQYF.

This chain links TRBV7-9 with TRBJ2-5, with 8 bases fitting TRBD1. Looked up from germline, CDR1 is SEHNR and CDR2 is FQNEAQ (reference sequence). This CDR3 region has 13 residues. V shed 5 bases and J 3 bases; nucleotides not matched to a gene: 2. CDR3 nucleotides: TGTGCCAGCAGCGTGGACAGGGAAGAGACCCAGTACTTC. Residues: CASSVDREETQYF. Drawing the rest from reference TRBV7-9 and TRBJ2-5, the complete variable domain is DTGVSQNPRHKITKRGQNVTFRCDPISEHNRLYWYRQTLGQGPEFLTYFQNEAQLEKSRLLSDRFSAERPKGSFSTLEIQRTEQGDSAMYLCASSVDREETQYFGPGTRLLVL.

In its sample, this clone was seen a few times. The V and J genes are TRBV6-5 and TRBJ1-2; D ambiguous. The CDR3 is made up of 12 amino acids. V shed 5 bases and J shed 2 bases, with 6 bases lying between them. Looked up from germline, CDR1 is MNHEY and CDR2 is SVGAGI. For the CDR3, the DNA is TGTGCCAGCAGTGGGCCAAACTATGGCTACACCTTC. This gives the protein CASSGPNYGYTF.

Regarding this clone: The junction departs from germline at one end; a sequencing error may be responsible. Here the CDR3 reads CASSLDNSNRPQHF. CDR3 bases: TGTGCCAGCAGCCTTGACAATTCTAATCGGCCCCAGCATTTT. The rearrangement joins TRBV9 to TRBJ1-5, with D unresolved. The CDR3 totals 14 residues. The germline CDR1 and CDR2 sequences are SGDLS and YYNGEE.

In this sample, this clone turned up many times. The chain couples TRBV2 to TRBJ1-4; perhaps TRBD1 as D (5 bases). The germline V gene encodes CDR1 SNHLY and CDR2 FYNNEI. V lost 6 bases and J 1 base, leaving 9 bases between the germline ends. The CDR3 has 14 amino acids. The CDR3 coding sequence is TGTGCCAGCAGGGGGACTGTAACTAATGAAAAACTGTTTTTT. Its translation is CASRGTVTNEKLFF.

The chain has TRBV14 and TRBJ2-1; 7 bases are a match to TRBD2. The CDR3 loop spans 16 amino acids. With V trimmed by 5 bases and J by 1 base, 8 bases remained unmatched. CDR1 is SGHDN and CDR2 is FVKESK in the germline V gene. CDR3 protein: CASSGWGGESYNEQFF. As DNA, the CDR3 is TGTGCCAGCAGCGGGTGGGGGGGAGAGTCCTACAATGAGCAGTTCTTC.

This chain connects TRBV2 to TRBJ1-5; D call uncertain. CDR3 length: 13 amino acids. V was cut by 6 bases and J by 1 base, with 7 bases left in between. CDR1 SNHLY and CDR2 FYNNEI come from the germline V gene. The CDR3 nucleotides read TGTGCCAGCAGCACATGGAGCAATCAGCCCCAGCATTTT. As protein: CASSTWSNQPQHF.

J is TRBJ2-7 and V is TRBV25-1; D is perhaps TRBD2 (5 bases). The CDR3 spans 16 residues. Germline V gene sequence: CDR1 MGHDK, CDR2 SYGVNS. Trimming shortened V by 1 base and J by 5 bases, and 18 bases separated the two germline ends. The CDR3 here is CASSECPLRERDEQYF. CDR3 DNA sequence: TGTGCCAGCAGTGAATGCCCCCTGAGGGAGAGAGACGAGCAGTACTTC.

The V and J genes are TRBV4-1 and TRBJ1-5, with 7 bases that match TRBD1. Looked up from germline, CDR1 is MGHRA and CDR2 is YSYEKL. J lost 3 bases, V lost 3 bases, and 2 bases had no gene match. The CDR3 has 14 amino acids. CDR3 DNA sequence: TGCGCCAGCAGCCATGACAGGGCCAATCAGCCCCAGCATTTT. Translated, it gives CASSHDRANQPQHF.

The chain couples TRBV6-5 to TRBJ2-1; 13 bases agree with TRBD2. With 5 bases clipped from V and 9 bases from J, the junction kept 4 bases outside the gene matches. The CDR3 totals 14 residues. The germline CDR1 and CDR2 sequences are MNHEY and SVGAGI. The CDR3 here is CASSPGLAGVEQFF. CDR3 DNA sequence: TGTGCCAGCAGTCCCGGACTAGCGGGGGTTGAGCAGTTCTTC.